The rows below give T cell receptor beta chains drawn from one sample of a study of control samples from healthy donors and cancer patients. Assay used: immunoSEQ multiplex PCR; TCRdb lists only in-frame clones, some missing. The sample lists 40,000 to 55,000 clones, around 70% seen once, with about 15% in the top ten. Sequencing was performed on formalin-fixed, paraffin-embedded tissue. These receptors were taken from a male donor with melanoma. The CDR3 runs from the conserved cysteine through the conserved F or W. Each record gives: V gene, J gene, clone size, D gene, CDR3 DNA, CDR3 protein. A D gene is named only where the DNA matches it firmly. Part of the rows lack a size; the others show once, few, many or a class for expanded clones.

>TRBV9|TRBJ2-2|-|-
TGTGCCAGCAGCCCCACCGAGCGCCTCGGGGGGGAGCTGTTTTTT
CASSPTERLGGELFF
>TRBV13|TRBJ1-1|once|-
TGTGCCAGCAGCCCAGGGCCCTTAGAGGCTTTCTTT
CASSPGPLEAFF
>TRBV27|TRBJ1-6|-|TRBD1
TGTGCCAGCACCTTAACCTCGACAGGGTGGAATTCACCCCTCCACTTT
CASTLTSTGWNSPLHF
>TRBV10-3|TRBJ2-7|-|-
TGTGCCATCAGTGAGTCGGGGCGGCCCTACGAGCAGTACTTC
CAISESGRPYEQYF
>TRBV27|TRBJ2-7|-|TRBD1
TGTGCCAGCAGTCCCCGCATGACAGGGGACGAGCAGTACTTC
CASSPRMTGDEQYF
>TRBV6-5|TRBJ2-3|-|TRBD2
TGTGCCAGCGTGTCTAGCGGGTTGGGAGATACGCAGTATTTT
CASVSSGLGDTQYF
>TRBV28|TRBJ1-2|-|-
TGTGCCAGCAGTTTATCAGGGAAATATGGCTACACCTTC
CASSLSGKYGYTF
>TRBV13|TRBJ2-7|-|TRBD1
TGTGCCAGCAGATCGACAGGGGTCTACGAGCAGTACTTC
CASRSTGVYEQYF
>TRBV27|TRBJ2-3|-|TRBD1
TGTGCCAGCAGCGACAGGGGTGGGGCTACGCAGTATTTT
CASSDRGGATQYF
>TRBV28|TRBJ2-5|-|TRBD2
TGTGCCAGCAGTTTACTAGCGGGACCCAGAGTAGAGACCCAGTACTTC
CASSLLAGPRVETQYF
>TRBV2|TRBJ2-7|-|-
TGTGCCTCCGAACGGGAATCCTACGAGCAGTACTTC
CASERESYEQYF
>TRBV19|TRBJ1-4|-|-
TGTGCCACAAAAAGGGATCCCACTAATGAAAAACTGTTTTTT
CATKRDPTNEKLFF
>TRBV6-5|TRBJ1-3|once|-
TGTGCCAGCATCACCGGGCCTCTGGGAAACACCATATATTTT
CASITGPLGNTIYF
>TRBV29-1|TRBJ1-1|many|TRBD1
TGCAGCGTTCAGGGACAGCCGAACACTGAAGCTTTCTTT
CSVQGQPNTEAFF
>TRBV12-3/TRBV12-4|TRBJ1-4|-|-
TGTGCCAGCAGTTTATCCTACCTACTGTTTTTT
CASSLSYLLFF
>TRBV6-6|TRBJ2-3|-|-
TGTGCCGGCAAGTTTGGGCCTCTGGCAGATACGCAGTATTTT
CAGKFGPLADTQYF
>TRBV30|TRBJ2-7|-|-
TGTGCCTTTACAACTCGGGGGCTCCTTTACGAGCAGTACTTC
CAFTTRGLLYEQYF
>TRBV5-1|TRBJ1-6|-|TRBD1
TGCGCCAGCAGCTGGGGGGACAGGGATATGTCACCCCTCCACTTT
CASSWGDRDMSPLHF
>TRBV7-6|TRBJ2-7|-|TRBD2
TGTGCCAGCAGCCGGGGGGGTAGCGGGATCGGTTACGAGCAGTACTTC
CASSRGGSGIGYEQYF
>TRBV6-1|TRBJ2-7|once|-
TGTGCCAGCAGTGAAGTTGGTTACGAGCAGTACTTC
CASSEVGYEQYF
>TRBV7-3|TRBJ2-1|few|TRBD2
TGTGCCAGCAGCTTAAGAACTAGCGGGATCTACAATGAGCAGTTCTTC
CASSLRTSGIYNEQFF
>TRBV28|TRBJ2-7|-|-
TGTGCCAGCAGAAGACAGATCTCCTACGAGCAGTACTTC
CASRRQISYEQYF
>TRBV10-3|TRBJ2-1|-|TRBD2
TGTGCCATCAATACGGGACTAGCGGGGAACAATGAGCAGTTCTTC
CAINTGLAGNNEQFF